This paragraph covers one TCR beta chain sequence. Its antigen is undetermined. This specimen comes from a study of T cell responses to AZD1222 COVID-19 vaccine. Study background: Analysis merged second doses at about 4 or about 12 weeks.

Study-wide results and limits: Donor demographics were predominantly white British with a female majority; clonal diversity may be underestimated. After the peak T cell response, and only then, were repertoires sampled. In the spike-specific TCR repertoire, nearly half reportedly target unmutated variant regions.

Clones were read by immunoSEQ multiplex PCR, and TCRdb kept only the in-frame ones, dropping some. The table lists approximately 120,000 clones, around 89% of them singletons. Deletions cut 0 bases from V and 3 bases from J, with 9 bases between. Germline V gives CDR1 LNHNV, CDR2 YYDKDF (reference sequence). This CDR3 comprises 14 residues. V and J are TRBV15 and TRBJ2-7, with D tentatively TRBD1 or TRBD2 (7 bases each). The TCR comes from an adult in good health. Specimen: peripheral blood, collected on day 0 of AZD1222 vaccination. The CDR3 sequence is CATSRDRGGYEQYF. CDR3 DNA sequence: TGTGCCACCAGCAGAGACAGGGGGGGCTACGAGCAGTACTTC. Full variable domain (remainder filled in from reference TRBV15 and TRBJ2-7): DAMVIQNPRYQVTQFGKPVTLSCSQTLNHNVMYWYQQKSSQAPKLLFHYYDKDFNNEADTPDNFQSRRPNTSFCFLDIRSPGLGDTAMYLCATSRDRGGYEQYFGPGTRLTVT.